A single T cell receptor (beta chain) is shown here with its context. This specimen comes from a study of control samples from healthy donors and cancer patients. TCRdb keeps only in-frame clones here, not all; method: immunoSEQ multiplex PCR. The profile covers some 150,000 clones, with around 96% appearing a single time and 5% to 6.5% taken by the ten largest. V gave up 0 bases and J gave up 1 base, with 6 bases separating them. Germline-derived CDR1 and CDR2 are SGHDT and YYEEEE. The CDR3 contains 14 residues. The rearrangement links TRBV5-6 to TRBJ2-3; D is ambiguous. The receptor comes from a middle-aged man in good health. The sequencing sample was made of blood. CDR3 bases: TGTGCCAGCAGCTTGGCCCCAGGCACAGATACGCAGTATTTT. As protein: CASSLAPGTDTQYF.